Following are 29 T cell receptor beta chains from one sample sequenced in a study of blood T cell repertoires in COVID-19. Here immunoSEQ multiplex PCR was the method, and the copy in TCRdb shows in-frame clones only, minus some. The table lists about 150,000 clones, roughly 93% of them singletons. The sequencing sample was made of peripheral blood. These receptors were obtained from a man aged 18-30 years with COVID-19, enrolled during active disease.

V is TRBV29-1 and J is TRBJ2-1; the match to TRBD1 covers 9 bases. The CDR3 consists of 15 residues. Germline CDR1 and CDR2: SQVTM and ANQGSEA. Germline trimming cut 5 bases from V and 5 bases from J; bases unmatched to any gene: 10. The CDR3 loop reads CSVIATGGPHNEQFF. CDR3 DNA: TGCAGCGTTATAGCGACAGGGGGACCACACAATGAGCAGTTCTTC.

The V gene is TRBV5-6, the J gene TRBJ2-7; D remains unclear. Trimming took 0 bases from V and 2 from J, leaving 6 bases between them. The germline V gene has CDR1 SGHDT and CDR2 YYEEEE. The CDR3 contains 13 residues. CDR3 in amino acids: CASSLGRTYEQYF. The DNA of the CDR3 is TGTGCCAGCAGCTTGGGGAGAACCTACGAGCAGTACTTC.

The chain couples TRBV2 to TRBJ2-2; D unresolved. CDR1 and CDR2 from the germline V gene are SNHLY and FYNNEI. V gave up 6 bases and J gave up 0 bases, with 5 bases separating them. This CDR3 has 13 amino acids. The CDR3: CASRSSNTGELFF. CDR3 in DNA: TGTGCCAGCAGGTCGTCGAACACCGGGGAGCTGTTTTTT.

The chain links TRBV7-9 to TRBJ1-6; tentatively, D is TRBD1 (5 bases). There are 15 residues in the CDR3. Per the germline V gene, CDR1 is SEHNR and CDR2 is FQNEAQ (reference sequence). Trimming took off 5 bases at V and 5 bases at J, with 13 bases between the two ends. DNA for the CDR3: TGTGCCAGCAGCGCGGCGGGGCGGAATAATTCACCCCTCCACTTT. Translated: CASSAAGRNNSPLHF.

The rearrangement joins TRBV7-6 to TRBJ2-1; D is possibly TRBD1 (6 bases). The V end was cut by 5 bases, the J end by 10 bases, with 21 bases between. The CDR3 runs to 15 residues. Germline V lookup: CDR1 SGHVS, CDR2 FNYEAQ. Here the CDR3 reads CASSPRRKGDMEQFF. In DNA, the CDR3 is TGTGCCAGCAGCCCCCGGCGGAAAGGGGACATGGAGCAGTTCTTC.

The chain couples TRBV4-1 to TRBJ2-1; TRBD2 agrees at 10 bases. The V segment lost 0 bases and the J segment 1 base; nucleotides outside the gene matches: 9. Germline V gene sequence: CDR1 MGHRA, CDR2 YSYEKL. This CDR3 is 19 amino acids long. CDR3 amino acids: CASSQELAGTALSYNEQFF. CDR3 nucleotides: TGCGCCAGCAGCCAAGAACTAGCGGGAACGGCTTTGTCCTACAATGAGCAGTTCTTC.

CDR3 DNA sequence: TGTGCCACCATTGCCTACAATGAGCAGTTCTTC. This gives the protein CATIAYNEQFF. The gene calls are TRBV28 and TRBJ2-1; unclear D gene. Germline V CDR1 and CDR2: MDHEN, SYDVKM. Trimming left V 10 bases short and J 2 bases short, with 6 bases between. There are 11 residues in the CDR3.

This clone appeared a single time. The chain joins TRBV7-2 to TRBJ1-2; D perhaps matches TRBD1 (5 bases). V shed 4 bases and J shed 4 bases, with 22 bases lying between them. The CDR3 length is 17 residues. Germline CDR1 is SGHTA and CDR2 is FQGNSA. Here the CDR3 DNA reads TGTGCCAGCAGCTCAGTCGCGGGGACCGCCTTTTCCTATGGCTACACCTTC. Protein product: CASSSVAGTAFSYGYTF.

The CDR3 DNA follows: TGTGCCATCAGTGAGCCGCTCGCGGGGACAGGGAAAAGCTACACCTTC. Translation gives CAISEPLAGTGKSYTF. This chain connects TRBV10-3 to TRBJ1-2; 9 bases fit TRBD1. Trimming cost V 2 bases and J 9 bases; bases outside gene matches: 13. The CDR3 sequence is 16 residues long. Germline V gene lookup returns CDR1 ENHRY and CDR2 SYGVKD.

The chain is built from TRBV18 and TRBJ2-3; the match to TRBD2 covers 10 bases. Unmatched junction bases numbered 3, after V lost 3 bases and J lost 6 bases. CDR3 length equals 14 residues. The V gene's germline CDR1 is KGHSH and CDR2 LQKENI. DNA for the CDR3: TGTGCCAGCTCACCGGGACTAGCGATGGATACGCAGTATTTT. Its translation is CASSPGLAMDTQYF.

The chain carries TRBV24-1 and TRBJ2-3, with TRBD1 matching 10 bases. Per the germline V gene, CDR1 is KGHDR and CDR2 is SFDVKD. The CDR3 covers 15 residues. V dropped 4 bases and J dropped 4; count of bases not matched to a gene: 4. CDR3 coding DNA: TGTGCCACCAGTGACCCCGGGACAGGGGCAGATACGCAGTATTTT. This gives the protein CATSDPGTGADTQYF.

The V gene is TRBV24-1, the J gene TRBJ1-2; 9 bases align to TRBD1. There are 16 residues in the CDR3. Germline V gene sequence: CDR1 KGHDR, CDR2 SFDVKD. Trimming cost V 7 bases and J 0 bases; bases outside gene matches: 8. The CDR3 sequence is CATREDRGQSNYGYTF. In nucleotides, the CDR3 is TGTGCCACCAGGGAGGACAGGGGCCAATCTAACTATGGCTACACCTTC.

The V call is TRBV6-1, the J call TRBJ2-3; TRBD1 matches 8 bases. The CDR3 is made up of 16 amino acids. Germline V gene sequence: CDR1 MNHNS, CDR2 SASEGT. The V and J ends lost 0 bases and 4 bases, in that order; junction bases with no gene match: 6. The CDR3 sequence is CASSEALAGGADTQYF. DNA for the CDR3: TGTGCCAGCAGTGAAGCCCTCGCAGGGGGCGCAGATACGCAGTATTTT.

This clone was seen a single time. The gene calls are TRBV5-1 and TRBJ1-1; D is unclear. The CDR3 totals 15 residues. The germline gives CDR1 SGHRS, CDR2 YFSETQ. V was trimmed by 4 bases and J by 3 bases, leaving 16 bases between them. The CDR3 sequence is CASSRNSGMDTEAFF. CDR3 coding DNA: TGCGCCAGCAGCCGGAATTCGGGTATGGACACTGAAGCTTTCTTT.

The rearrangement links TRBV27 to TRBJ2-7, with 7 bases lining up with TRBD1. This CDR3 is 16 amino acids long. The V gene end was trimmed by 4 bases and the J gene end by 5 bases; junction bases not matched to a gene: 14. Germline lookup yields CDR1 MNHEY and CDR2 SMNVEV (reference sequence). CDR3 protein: CASSSDKQGFGNEQYF. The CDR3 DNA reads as TGTGCCAGCAGTTCCGATAAACAGGGGTTCGGGAACGAGCAGTACTTC.

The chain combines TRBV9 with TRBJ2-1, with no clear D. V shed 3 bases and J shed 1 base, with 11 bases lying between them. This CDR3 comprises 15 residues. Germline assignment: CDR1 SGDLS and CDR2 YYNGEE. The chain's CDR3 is CASSGGETSYNEQFF. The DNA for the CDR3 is TGTGCCAGCAGCGGCGGAGAGACGTCCTACAATGAGCAGTTCTTC.

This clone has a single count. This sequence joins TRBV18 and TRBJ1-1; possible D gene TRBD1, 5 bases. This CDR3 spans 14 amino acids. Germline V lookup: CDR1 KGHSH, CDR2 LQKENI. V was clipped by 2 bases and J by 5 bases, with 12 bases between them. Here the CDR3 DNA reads TGTGCCAGCTCACCATCCGGGGGGGGGACTGAAGCTTTCTTT. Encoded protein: CASSPSGGGTEAFF.

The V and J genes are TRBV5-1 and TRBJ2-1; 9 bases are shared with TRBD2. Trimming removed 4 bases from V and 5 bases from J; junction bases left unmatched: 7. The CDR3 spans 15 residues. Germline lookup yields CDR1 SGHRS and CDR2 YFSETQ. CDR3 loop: CASSLGLAKDNEQFF. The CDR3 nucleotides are TGCGCCAGCAGCCTAGGACTAGCGAAAGACAATGAGCAGTTCTTC.

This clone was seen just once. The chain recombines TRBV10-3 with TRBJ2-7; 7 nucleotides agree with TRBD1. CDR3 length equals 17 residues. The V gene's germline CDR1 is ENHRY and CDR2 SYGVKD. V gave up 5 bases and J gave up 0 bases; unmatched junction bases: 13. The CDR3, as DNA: TGTGCCATCAGTATCGCGGTTCTGGACAGGAACTCCTACGAGCAGTACTTC. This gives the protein CAISIAVLDRNSYEQYF.

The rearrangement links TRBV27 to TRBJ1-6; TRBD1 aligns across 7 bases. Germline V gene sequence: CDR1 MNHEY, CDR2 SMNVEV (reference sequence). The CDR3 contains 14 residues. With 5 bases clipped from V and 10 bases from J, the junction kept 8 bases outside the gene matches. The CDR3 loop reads CASSKQGRGSPLHF. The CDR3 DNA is TGTGCCAGCAGTAAACAGGGGAGAGGGTCACCCCTCCACTTT.

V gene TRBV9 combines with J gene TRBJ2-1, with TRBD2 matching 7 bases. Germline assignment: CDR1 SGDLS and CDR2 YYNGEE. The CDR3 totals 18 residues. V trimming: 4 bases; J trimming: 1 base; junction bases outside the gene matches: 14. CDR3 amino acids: CASSSRDSGYGSYNEQFF. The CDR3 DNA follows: TGTGCCAGCAGCTCTCGAGATAGCGGGTATGGGTCCTACAATGAGCAGTTCTTC.

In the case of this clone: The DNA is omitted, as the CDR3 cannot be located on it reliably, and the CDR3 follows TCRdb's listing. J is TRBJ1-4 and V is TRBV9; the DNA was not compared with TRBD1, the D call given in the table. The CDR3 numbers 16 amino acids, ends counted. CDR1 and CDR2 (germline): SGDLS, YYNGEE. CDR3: CASSVGRGTTNEKLLF.

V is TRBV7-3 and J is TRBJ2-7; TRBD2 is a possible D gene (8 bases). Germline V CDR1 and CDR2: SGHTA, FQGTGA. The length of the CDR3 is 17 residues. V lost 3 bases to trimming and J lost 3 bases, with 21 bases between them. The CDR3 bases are TGTGCCAGCAGCTTGTGGATGGATAGCGGGACAGTCTACGAGCAGTACTTC. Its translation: CASSLWMDSGTVYEQYF.

The CDR3 coding sequence is TGCAGCGTTGAGGGGGGAGCCTTAAGCTACAATGAGCAGTTCTTC. This gives the protein CSVEGGALSYNEQFF. The genes are TRBV29-1 and TRBJ2-1; D is possibly TRBD2 (6 bases). With 3 bases removed from V and 3 bases from J, the gap between germline ends came to 15 bases. Germline CDR1 and CDR2: SQVTM and ANQGSEA. The CDR3 is 15 amino acids.

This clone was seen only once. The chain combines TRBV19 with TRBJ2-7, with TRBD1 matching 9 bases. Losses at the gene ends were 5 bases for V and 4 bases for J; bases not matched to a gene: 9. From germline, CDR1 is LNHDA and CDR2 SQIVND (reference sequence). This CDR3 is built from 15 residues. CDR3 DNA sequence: TGTGCCAGTAGTGGCCGGGACAGGGCCTATTACGAGCAGTACTTC. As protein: CASSGRDRAYYEQYF.

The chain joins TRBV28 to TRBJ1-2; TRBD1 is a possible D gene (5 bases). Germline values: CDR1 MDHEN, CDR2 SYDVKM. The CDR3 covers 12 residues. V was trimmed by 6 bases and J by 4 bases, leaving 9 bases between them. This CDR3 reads CASSQTAYGYTF. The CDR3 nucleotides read TGTGCCAGCAGCCAGACAGCCTATGGCTACACCTTC.

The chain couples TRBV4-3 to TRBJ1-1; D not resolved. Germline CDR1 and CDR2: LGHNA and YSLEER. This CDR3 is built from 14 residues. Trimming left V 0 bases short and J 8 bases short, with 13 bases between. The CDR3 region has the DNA TGCGCCAGCAGCCAAGACATGGGTTCGGGAGAAGCTTTCTTT. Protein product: CASSQDMGSGEAFF.

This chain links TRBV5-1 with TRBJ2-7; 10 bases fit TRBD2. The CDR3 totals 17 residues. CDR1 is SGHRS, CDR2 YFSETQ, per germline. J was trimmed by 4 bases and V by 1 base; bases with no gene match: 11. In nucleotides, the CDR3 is TGCGCCAGCAGCTTGAGTTTTGGGACTAGCGTTAATTACGAGCAGTACTTC. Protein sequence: CASSLSFGTSVNYEQYF.

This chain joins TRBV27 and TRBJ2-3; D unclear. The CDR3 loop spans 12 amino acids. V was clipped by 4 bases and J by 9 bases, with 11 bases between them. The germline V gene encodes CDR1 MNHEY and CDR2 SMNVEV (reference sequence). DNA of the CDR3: TGTGCCAGCAGTTCTGAGTCTCGGACGCAGTATTTT. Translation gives CASSSESRTQYF.